Listed below are T cell receptor beta chains from one sample, sequenced in a study of CD8+CD57+ T cells in acquired aplastic anemia. Each CDR3 protein gets one entry after TCRdb re-called the reads with MiXCR. The sample holds hundreds of thousands of distinct CDR3 sequences, about 56% seen once. Sequences were obtained from sorted CD4+, CD8+, or CD8+CD57+ T cells (not recorded which) from PBMCs. Every receptor here comes from a human donor with severe aplastic anemia or a healthy control (not recorded which). The CDR3 runs from the conserved cysteine through the conserved F or W. D genes are given only for firm matches. Some rows have no size entry. The others give once, few or many, or a class for an expanded clone.

v_gene	abundance	j_gene	d_gene	CDR3nt	CDR3aa
TRBV10-3	few	TRBJ2-5	NA	TGTGCCATCAGTGAGTCGAGGTCGGGGGGCATCGCGACCCAGTACTTC	CAISESRSGGIATQYF
TRBV6-6	NA	TRBJ2-7	NA	TGTGCCAGCAGGCGGGCGTCGGTCTACGAGCAGTACTTC	CASRRASVYEQYF
TRBV7-9	NA	TRBJ1-1	NA	TGTGCCAGCAGCTTAACAGCCCCTAGGGACACTGAAGCTTTCTTT	CASSLTAPRDTEAFF
TRBV24-1	NA	TRBJ2-3	NA	TGTGCCACCAGTGATTTCGCCAGAGGCACAGATACGCAGTATTTT	CATSDFARGTDTQYF
TRBV7-2	NA	TRBJ1-1	NA	TGTGCCAGCAGCCGCGACGTAACGAACACTGAAGCTTTCTTT	CASSRDVTNTEAFF
TRBV20-1	many	TRBJ2-5	NA	TGCAGTGCTTTAACAACCGGGACACACACGTTCGAGACCCAGTACTTC	CSALTTGTHTFETQYF
TRBV10-3	NA	TRBJ2-5	TRBD1	TGTGCCATCAGTGGGAGGGACAGGGACCAAGAGACCCAGTACTTC	CAISGRDRDQETQYF
TRBV29-1	NA	TRBJ1-1	TRBD1	TGCAGCGTTCAACCGACAGGGGTGGACACTGAAGCTTTCTTT	CSVQPTGVDTEAFF
TRBV19	NA	TRBJ2-7	TRBD1	TGTGCCAGTAGTATAGATCGGGGACAGGGGGCGAGGGAACAGTACTTC	CASSIDRGQGAREQYF
TRBV5-1	NA	TRBJ2-3	NA	TGCGCCAGCAGCTTCGGGGGAGATTTCTACAATGAGCAGTATTTT	CASSFGGDFYNEQYF
TRBV2	NA	TRBJ1-1	NA	TGTGCCAGCAGGCTACATTTGAGTGGCACTGAAGCTTTCTTT	CASRLHLSGTEAFF
TRBV10-2	NA	TRBJ1-5	NA	TGCGCCAGCAGTGGCAGAACAGGTGGCCTTAGCAATCAGCCCCAGCATTTT	CASSGRTGGLSNQPQHF
TRBV6-2/TRBV6-3	NA	TRBJ1-4	NA	TGTGCCAGCAGTCCGGGGACTGTTTTAGCCAATGAAAAACTGTTTTTT	CASSPGTVLANEKLFF
TRBV6-2/TRBV6-3	many	TRBJ1-6	TRBD1	TGTGCCAGCAGTTACCGAGGGACAGGGGGCTATTCACCCCTCCACTTT	CASSYRGTGGYSPLHF
TRBV3-1	NA	TRBJ1-1	TRBD1	TGTGCCAGCAGCCGTCCGGGGACAGGGAAAGCTTTCTTT	CASSRPGTGKAFF
TRBV27	many	TRBJ2-1	NA	TGTGCCAGCAGTTTATCCCATGAGCAGTTCTTC	CASSLSHEQFF
TRBV5-8	many	TRBJ1-2	NA	TGTGCCAGCAGTTCCACGGACGGCCTGGGTTATGGCTACACCTTC	CASSSTDGLGYGYTF
TRBV30	NA	TRBJ2-1	NA	TGTGCCTGGACCCCCGGGGGCTGGGATGAGCAGTTCTTC	CAWTPGGWDEQFF
TRBV7-9	NA	TRBJ2-1	TRBD2	TGTGCCAGCAGCTTAGGCGGACTAGTGTCTCATGAGCAGTTCTTC	CASSLGGLVSHEQFF
TRBV7-9	many	TRBJ2-2	NA	TGTGCCAGCAGCTTCGACACCGGGGAGCTGTTTTTT	CASSFDTGELFF
TRBV6-2/TRBV6-3	many	TRBJ2-2	NA	TGTGCCAGCAGTCTCATTTCGACCGGGGAGCTGTTTTTT	CASSLISTGELFF
TRBV7-2	many	TRBJ2-1	TRBD2	TGTGCCAGCAGCCGGACTAGCGGGGGGAGAAATGAGCAGTTCTTC	CASSRTSGGRNEQFF
TRBV29-1	NA	TRBJ2-7	TRBD1	TGCAGCACATCCGGGACAGCCTACGAGCAGTACTTC	CSTSGTAYEQYF
TRBV11-2	many	TRBJ1-2	TRBD1	TGTGCCAGCAGCTCCGAGGGGGCGGGCTACACCTTC	CASSSEGAGYTF
TRBV18	once	TRBJ1-3	TRBD1	TGTGCCAGCTCTGGGACAGGCGGATACTCCGGAAACACCATATATTTT	CASSGTGGYSGNTIYF
TRBV5-1	many	TRBJ1-2	TRBD1	TGCGCCAGCAGTCCACAGGGGGACTATGGCTACACCTTC	CASSPQGDYGYTF